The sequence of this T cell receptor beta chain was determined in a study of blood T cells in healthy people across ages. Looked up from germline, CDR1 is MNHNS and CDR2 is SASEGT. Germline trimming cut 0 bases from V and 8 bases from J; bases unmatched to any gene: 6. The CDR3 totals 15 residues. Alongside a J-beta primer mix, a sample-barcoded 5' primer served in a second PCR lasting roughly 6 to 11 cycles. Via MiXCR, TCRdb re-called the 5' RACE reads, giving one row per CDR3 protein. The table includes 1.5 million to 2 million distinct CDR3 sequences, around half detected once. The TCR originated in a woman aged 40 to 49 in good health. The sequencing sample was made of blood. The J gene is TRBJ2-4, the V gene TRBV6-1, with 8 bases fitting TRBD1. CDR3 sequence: CASSEARTGSYIQYF. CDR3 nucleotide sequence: TGTGCCAGCAGTGAAGCCAGGACAGGGTCGTACATTCAGTACTTC.